These T cell receptor beta chains were read from a single sample in a study of blood T cell repertoires in COVID-19. Here immunoSEQ multiplex PCR was the method, and the copy in TCRdb shows in-frame clones only, minus some. The data hold more than 65,000 clones, with more than 75% observed a single time. The source material was peripheral blood. The origin of the receptors is a human donor in a cohort sampled during active COVID-19. Each CDR3 is given with its conserved first and last residue. D genes are given only for firm matches. The size entry is marked missing in some rows and otherwise reads once, few, many or a size class.

D: .
size: .
V: TRBV4-1
length: 16
J: TRBJ1-5
CDR3: CASSLTQLRGNQPQHF
DNA: TGCGCCAGCAGCCTCACTCAACTGAGGGGCAATCAGCCCCAGCATTTT

D: .
size: .
V: TRBV29-1
length: 11
J: TRBJ2-7
CDR3: CSVAQGYEQYF
DNA: TGCAGCGTTGCCCAGGGCTACGAGCAGTACTTC

D: .
size: .
V: TRBV11-2
length: 14
J: TRBJ1-2
CDR3: CASRPPDSNYGYTF
DNA: TGTGCCAGCAGACCCCCGGACTCTAACTATGGCTACACCTTC

D: .
size: many
V: TRBV11-3
length: 13
J: TRBJ2-2
CDR3: CASSVSNTGELFF
DNA: TGTGCCAGCAGCGTAAGCAACACCGGGGAGCTGTTTTTT

D: .
size: .
V: TRBV5-5
length: 15
J: TRBJ1-2
CDR3: CASSLAGLVSYGYTF
DNA: TGTGCCAGCAGCTTGGCAGGGTTGGTGTCTTATGGCTACACCTTC

D: .
size: .
V: TRBV6-4
length: 15
J: TRBJ1-6
CDR3: CASSDEGHPNSPLHF
DNA: TGTGCCAGCAGTGACGAGGGTCACCCTAATTCACCCCTCCACTTT

D: .
size: .
V: TRBV23-1
length: 11
J: TRBJ1-2
CDR3: CASSLSYGYTF
DNA: TGCGCCAGCAGTCTCAGCTATGGCTACACCTTC

D: .
size: few
V: TRBV9
length: 16
J: TRBJ1-1
CDR3: CASSVDSNTLGTEAFF
DNA: TGTGCCAGCAGCGTAGATAGCAATACCCTTGGGACTGAAGCTTTCTTT

D: .
size: .
V: TRBV15
length: 13
J: TRBJ2-7
CDR3: CATSRDVSYEQYF
DNA: TGTGCCACCAGCAGAGATGTATCCTACGAGCAGTACTTC

D: TRBD2
size: .
V: TRBV2
length: 17
J: TRBJ2-1
CDR3: CASSDGRLAGGYNEQFF
DNA: TGTGCCAGCAGTGACGGGAGACTAGCGGGGGGTTACAATGAGCAGTTCTTC

D: .
size: .
V: TRBV4-2
length: 13
J: TRBJ2-5
CDR3: CASSQEAGQTQYF
DNA: TGTGCCAGCAGCCAAGAGGCGGGCCAGACCCAGTACTTC

D: TRBD2
size: .
V: TRBV4-3
length: 15
J: TRBJ2-1
CDR3: CASSQDGGGRDEQFF
DNA: TGCGCCAGCAGCCAAGATGGGGGGGGAAGAGATGAGCAGTTCTTC

D: .
size: .
V: TRBV5-4
length: 11
J: TRBJ2-3
CDR3: CASSYLDTQYF
DNA: TGTGCCAGCAGCTACTTAGATACGCAGTATTTT

D: .
size: .
V: TRBV18
length: 13
J: TRBJ2-7
CDR3: CASSPPSGDEQYF
DNA: TGTGCCAGCTCACCACCGTCAGGGGACGAGCAGTACTTC

D: TRBD1
size: .
V: TRBV6-5
length: 15
J: TRBJ2-7
CDR3: CASSYTFGQGSEQYF
DNA: TGTGCCAGCAGTTACACCTTCGGACAGGGGTCCGAGCAGTACTTC

D: .
size: .
V: TRBV12-3/TRBV12-4
length: 12
J: TRBJ2-7
CDR3: CASSRQGYEQYF
DNA: TGTGCCAGCAGTCGGCAGGGCTACGAGCAGTACTTC

D: TRBD1
size: once
V: TRBV10-3
length: 13
J: TRBJ2-7
CDR3: CAIGQGSSYEQYF
DNA: TGTGCCATCGGACAGGGGAGCTCCTACGAGCAGTACTTC

D: .
size: .
V: TRBV27
length: 14
J: TRBJ1-4
CDR3: CASSFFGANEKLFF
DNA: TGTGCCAGCAGTTTTTTCGGGGCTAATGAAAAACTGTTTTTT

D: .
size: .
V: TRBV7-9
length: 14
J: TRBJ2-7
CDR3: CASSLTGQTYEQYF
DNA: TGTGCCAGCAGCTTAACTGGACAAACCTACGAGCAGTACTTC

D: .
size: .
V: TRBV5-5
length: 13
J: TRBJ1-2
CDR3: CASSPTANYGYTF
DNA: TGTGCCAGCAGCCCAACAGCTAACTATGGCTACACCTTC

D: .
size: .
V: TRBV4-2
length: 13
J: TRBJ2-7
CDR3: CASSQGPLEEQYF
DNA: TGTGCCAGCAGCCAAGGGCCCTTGGAGGAGCAGTACTTC

D: .
size: .
V: TRBV5-4
length: 16
J: TRBJ2-6
CDR3: CASSLGGPSGANVLTF
DNA: TGTGCCAGCAGCTTGGGGGGCCCCTCTGGGGCCAACGTCCTGACTTTC

D: TRBD2
size: .
V: TRBV10-3
length: 15
J: TRBJ2-5
CDR3: CAISEGLAGDETQYF
DNA: TGTGCCATCAGTGAAGGACTAGCGGGGGACGAGACCCAGTACTTC

D: TRBD1
size: .
V: TRBV9
length: 15
J: TRBJ1-4
CDR3: CASSSRTGGNEKLFF
DNA: TGTGCCAGCAGCTCCCGGACAGGGGGGAATGAAAAACTGTTTTTT

D: .
size: .
V: TRBV16
length: 15
J: TRBJ2-7
CDR3: CASSQSWGGSYEQYF
DNA: TGTGCCAGCAGCCAATCGTGGGGAGGATCCTACGAGCAGTACTTC

D: .
size: once
V: TRBV30
length: 13
J: TRBJ1-1
CDR3: CAWRTEKNTEAFF
DNA: TGTGCCTGGCGGACTGAGAAGAACACTGAAGCTTTCTTT

D: .
size: .
V: TRBV29-1
length: 15
J: TRBJ1-4
CDR3: CSARRGTPTNEKLFF
DNA: TGCAGCGCACGAAGGGGGACGCCGACTAATGAAAAACTGTTTTTT

D: .
size: few
V: TRBV6-6
length: 11
J: TRBJ2-7
CDR3: CASGRSYEQYF
DNA: TGTGCCAGCGGTAGATCCTACGAGCAGTACTTC

D: .
size: .
V: TRBV5-4
length: 12
J: TRBJ1-1
CDR3: CASQAMNTEAFF
DNA: TGTGCCAGCCAGGCTATGAACACTGAAGCTTTCTTT

D: TRBD1
size: .
V: TRBV7-9
length: 13
J: TRBJ2-7
CDR3: CASINPGGWEQYF
DNA: TGTGCCAGCATAAACCCAGGGGGCTGGGAGCAGTACTTC

D: TRBD1
size: .
V: TRBV7-9
length: 14
J: TRBJ2-7
CDR3: CASSTWDSSYEQYF
DNA: TGTGCCAGCAGCACTTGGGACAGCTCCTACGAGCAGTACTTC

D: TRBD1
size: once
V: TRBV19
length: 15
J: TRBJ1-2
CDR3: CASSIRRTGGHGYTF
DNA: TGTGCCAGTAGTATCCGTCGGACAGGGGGCCATGGCTACACCTTC

D: .
size: .
V: TRBV19
length: 13
J: TRBJ2-4
CDR3: CASSIWQGDIQYF
DNA: TGTGCCAGTAGTATTTGGCAGGGTGACATTCAGTACTTC

D: TRBD2
size: .
V: TRBV6-5
length: 13
J: TRBJ2-7
CDR3: CASRRGGREEQYF
DNA: TGTGCCAGCAGAAGGGGCGGGAGAGAAGAGCAGTACTTC

D: .
size: .
V: TRBV14
length: 15
J: TRBJ2-3
CDR3: CASSQNRGGTDTQYF
DNA: TGTGCCAGCAGCCAAAACCGCGGGGGCACAGATACGCAGTATTTT

D: .
size: few
V: TRBV6-5
length: 14
J: TRBJ1-1
CDR3: CASSPRGANTEAFF
DNA: TGTGCCAGCAGTCCACGCGGGGCGAACACTGAAGCTTTCTTT

D: .
size: .
V: TRBV6-5
length: 14
J: TRBJ1-1
CDR3: CASNQRRGRTEAFF
DNA: TGTGCCAGCAACCAACGGAGGGGAAGGACTGAAGCTTTCTTT

D: TRBD2
size: .
V: TRBV29-1
length: 18
J: TRBJ2-1
CDR3: CSVDSLPGLAGSGNEQFF
DNA: TGCAGCGTTGATTCCTTGCCGGGACTAGCGGGGAGCGGTAATGAGCAGTTCTTC

D: .
size: .
V: TRBV7-9
length: 12
J: TRBJ2-7
CDR3: CASRAIPYEQYF
DNA: TGTGCCAGCAGAGCCATCCCCTACGAGCAGTACTTC

D: .
size: .
V: TRBV12-3/TRBV12-4
length: 13
J: TRBJ1-3
CDR3: CASRTLSGNTIYF
DNA: TGTGCCAGCCGTACCCTCAGTGGAAACACCATATATTTT

D: TRBD2
size: .
V: TRBV5-1
length: 16
J: TRBJ2-5
CDR3: CASSFRASGGTETQYF
DNA: TGCGCCAGCAGCTTTAGAGCTAGCGGGGGAACAGAGACCCAGTACTTC

D: .
size: .
V: TRBV9
length: 17
J: TRBJ2-1
CDR3: CASSVAIRDSAYNEQFF
DNA: TGTGCCAGCAGCGTAGCGATCCGGGACTCGGCCTACAATGAGCAGTTCTTC

D: TRBD2
size: .
V: TRBV30
length: 15
J: TRBJ2-7
CDR3: CAWSSGLAGGREQYF
DNA: TGTGCCTGGAGTTCGGGGCTAGCGGGGGGTCGCGAGCAGTACTTC

D: .
size: .
V: TRBV7-9
length: 13
J: TRBJ2-7
CDR3: CASSLGRGGEQYF
DNA: TGTGCCAGCAGCTTAGGCAGGGGTGGTGAGCAGTACTTC

D: .
size: once
V: TRBV27
length: 13
J: TRBJ2-5
CDR3: CASSSGGLETQYF
DNA: TGTGCCAGCAGCTCCGGCGGGTTGGAGACCCAGTACTTC

D: .
size: few
V: TRBV11-2
length: 11
J: TRBJ2-7
CDR3: CASSRAYEQYF
DNA: TGTGCCAGCAGCCGAGCCTACGAGCAGTACTTC

D: .
size: once
V: TRBV29-1
length: 14
J: TRBJ1-2
CDR3: CSVDVFDRNYGYTF
DNA: TGCAGCGTTGATGTCTTTGACAGAAACTATGGCTACACCTTC

D: .
size: once
V: TRBV5-1
length: 15
J: TRBJ2-5
CDR3: CASSPDGGKQETQYF
DNA: TGCGCCAGCAGTCCCGACGGCGGGAAACAAGAGACCCAGTACTTC

D: .
size: .
V: TRBV5-1
length: 13
J: TRBJ1-1
CDR3: CASSPTGNTEAFF
DNA: TGCGCCAGCAGCCCAACAGGAAACACTGAAGCTTTCTTT

D: TRBD1
size: .
V: TRBV2
length: 14
J: TRBJ2-7
CDR3: CASNWDRGNYEQYF
DNA: TGTGCCAGCAATTGGGACAGGGGGAACTACGAGCAGTACTTC

D: .
size: .
V: TRBV4-1
length: 19
J: TRBJ1-5
CDR3: CASSQGLQGLMDSNQPQHF
DNA: TGCGCCAGCAGCCAAGGGTTGCAGGGATTAATGGACAGCAATCAGCCCCAGCATTTT

D: TRBD2
size: .
V: TRBV6-2/TRBV6-3
length: 16
J: TRBJ2-5
CDR3: CASSYISGGAVETQYF
DNA: TGTGCCAGCAGTTACATTAGCGGGGGGGCCGTAGAGACCCAGTACTTC

D: .
size: .
V: TRBV3-1/TRBV3-2
length: 17
J: TRBJ1-6
CDR3: CASSQEKARGRLSPLHF
DNA: TGTGCCAGCAGCCAAGAAAAAGCCAGGGGCCGCCTATCACCCCTCCACTTT

D: TRBD1
size: .
V: TRBV4-3
length: 16
J: TRBJ1-5
CDR3: CASSQSVGQGHQPQHF
DNA: TGCGCCAGCAGCCAGTCCGTGGGACAGGGTCATCAGCCCCAGCATTTT

D: TRBD2
size: many
V: TRBV7-9
length: 18
J: TRBJ2-6
CDR3: CASSPLGGKSSGANVLTF
DNA: TGTGCCAGCAGCCCCCTGGGGGGGAAGTCCTCTGGGGCCAACGTCCTGACTTTC